Below, 12 T cell receptor beta chains from the same sample are listed, as sequenced in a study of blood T cell repertoires in COVID-19. Assay used: immunoSEQ multiplex PCR; TCRdb lists only in-frame clones, some missing. The sample consists of 65,000 to 100,000 clones, approximately 80% of them appearing once. The sample comprised peripheral blood. The origin of the receptors is a woman over 75 with acute or convalescent COVID-19.

The rearrangement links TRBV7-9 to TRBJ1-4; the match to TRBD1 covers 9 bases. The CDR3 sequence is 14 residues long. CDR1 is SEHNR, CDR2 FQNEAQ, per germline (reference sequence). Unmatched junction bases numbered 2, after V lost 4 bases and J lost 5 bases. The CDR3 protein is CASSSGQGNEKLFF. CDR3 coding DNA: TGTGCCAGCAGCTCCGGACAGGGGAATGAAAAACTGTTTTTT.

This chain connects TRBV7-9 to TRBJ2-3, with TRBD2 identical over 8 bases. Germline V gene sequence: CDR1 SEHNR, CDR2 FQNEAQ (reference sequence). With 5 bases clipped from V and 6 bases from J, the junction kept 13 bases outside the gene matches. The CDR3 contains 16 residues. The CDR3 reads CASSRPGLGFSDTQYF. The CDR3 region has the DNA TGTGCCAGCAGCCGCCCGGGACTAGGGTTTTCCGATACGCAGTATTTT.

The chain employs TRBV5-4 and TRBJ1-1; D is unclear. The V end lost 7 bases, the J end lost 2 bases, and 9 bases lay between the germline ends. The germline gives CDR1 SGHNT, CDR2 YYREEE (reference sequence). This CDR3 is built from 12 residues. The CDR3: CASGLVNTEAFF. The CDR3 nucleotides read TGTGCCAGCGGATTGGTAAACACTGAAGCTTTCTTT.

The chain is built from TRBV10-3 and TRBJ1-6, with 7 bases matching TRBD1. After removal of 4 bases from V and 11 bases from J, the junction contained 8 bases not matched to a gene. CDR1 and CDR2 (germline): ENHRY, SYGVKD. The CDR3 is 14 residues long. CDR3 sequence (DNA): TGTGCCATCAGTGTAGGGGGCGGTTCCACACCCCTCCACTTT. It encodes CAISVGGGSTPLHF.

The CDR3 loop is CASRPTGTTNYGYTF. The CDR3 DNA follows: TGTGCCAGCCGACCGACAGGGACCACCAACTATGGCTACACCTTC. This rearrangement joins TRBV27 to TRBJ1-2, with 7 bases matching TRBD1. V was pared by 8 bases and J by 2 bases, with 11 bases of the junction left unmatched. Germline V CDR1 and CDR2: MNHEY, SMNVEV (reference sequence). This CDR3 is built from 15 residues.

This clone was seen repeatedly, ten times or more. The chain is built from TRBV10-3 and TRBJ2-7, with a tentative D call TRBD1 (7 bases). CDR1 is ENHRY, CDR2 SYGVKD, per germline. This CDR3 has 15 amino acids. Between the trimmed V and J ends, which lost 6 bases and 5 bases, there was a span of 20 bases. CDR3 bases: TGTGCCATCAGGGGAGGAACAGGGGCCTCTGACGAGCAGTACTTC. This gives the protein CAIRGGTGASDEQYF.

This sequence joins TRBV5-1 and TRBJ2-5, with TRBD1 as a possible D gene (6 bases). This CDR3 has 14 residues. Deletions cut 3 bases from V and 2 bases from J, with 11 bases between. From germline, CDR1 is SGHRS and CDR2 YFSETQ. The CDR3 reads CASSWGTNQETQYF. CDR3 in DNA: TGCGCCAGCAGCTGGGGGACAAATCAAGAGACCCAGTACTTC. The whole variable domain, filled in from reference TRBV5-1 and TRBJ2-5, reads KAGVTQTPRYLIKTRGQQVTLSCSPISGHRSVSWYQQTPGQGLQFLFEYFSETQRNKGNFPGRFSGRQFSNSRSEMNVSTLELGDSALYLCASSWGTNQETQYFGPGTRLLVL.

The J gene is TRBJ2-7, the V gene TRBV19; D unresolved. The CDR3 sequence is 13 residues long. Germline V lookup: CDR1 LNHDA, CDR2 SQIVND (reference sequence). Trimming left V 3 bases short and J 0 bases short, with 6 bases between. The CDR3 DNA follows: TGTGCCAGTAGTATGGCAAGCTCCTACGAGCAGTACTTC. Residues: CASSMASSYEQYF.

The chain recombines TRBV5-4 with TRBJ2-7, with D unclear. There are 13 residues in the CDR3. Deletions cut 0 bases from V and 3 bases from J, with 7 bases between. Germline loops: CDR1 SGHNT, CDR2 YYREEE (reference sequence). CDR3 sequence: CASSLDLDYEQYF. The CDR3 nucleotides are TGTGCCAGCAGCTTGGACCTAGACTACGAGCAGTACTTC.

The DNA of the CDR3 is TGCGCCAGCAGCTTGGGGCGGACTAACACTGAAGCTTTCTTT. As protein: CASSLGRTNTEAFF. The chain employs TRBV5-1 and TRBJ1-1; D is undetermined. CDR3 length: 14 amino acids. CDR1 and CDR2 from the germline V gene are SGHRS and YFSETQ. Trimming removed 0 bases at V and 2 bases at J, with 8 bases between.

The V gene is TRBV13, the J gene TRBJ2-1; TRBD2 might be the D (5 bases). This CDR3 has 15 residues. Trimming stripped 5 bases from V and 5 bases from J, with 16 bases between. Germline values: CDR1 PRHDT, CDR2 FYEKMQ (reference sequence). The CDR3: CASSPPPLGDNEQFF. The CDR3 DNA is TGTGCCAGCAGCCCACCTCCCCTGGGAGACAATGAGCAGTTCTTC.

The chain carries TRBV4-2 and TRBJ2-1; D might be TRBD2 (6 bases). V was shortened by 1 base and J by 4 bases, with 11 bases between the two germline ends. This CDR3 region has 15 residues. Germline CDR1 and CDR2: LGHNA and YNFKEQ. The CDR3 sequence is CASSQAGDRYNEQFF. CDR3 DNA: TGTGCCAGCAGCCAAGCGGGGGATCGGTACAATGAGCAGTTCTTC.